This T cell receptor beta chain was captured in a study of shared clonotypes between healthy human individuals. Study outcomes and limitations: A handful of donors showed sharing of around 5% of naive CD4 clonotypes.

CDR3 length: 14 amino acids. Germline V gives CDR1 ENHRY, CDR2 SYGVKD. J gave up 4 bases and V 4 bases, and 4 bases lay outside the gene matches. This table comes from immunoSEQ multiplex PCR, and its TCRdb copy is limited to in-frame clones, with some not included. Among about 2.4 million clones listed, approximately 90% were seen once. In regard to this clone: Its target is unknown.

CD45RA+ naive and CD45RA-negative memory subsets were separated from CD4+ cells. The chain recombines TRBV10-3 with TRBJ2-7; 10 positions agree with TRBD2. The receptor was isolated from a man aged 18 to 30 in good health. Sequencing input: naive CD4+ T cells sorted from blood. Subset: CD45RA+ positively selected. The CDR3 DNA sequence: TGTGCCATCAGTGCCAGCGGGGGGGCTTACGAGCAGTACTTC. Translated, it gives CAISASGGAYEQYF.